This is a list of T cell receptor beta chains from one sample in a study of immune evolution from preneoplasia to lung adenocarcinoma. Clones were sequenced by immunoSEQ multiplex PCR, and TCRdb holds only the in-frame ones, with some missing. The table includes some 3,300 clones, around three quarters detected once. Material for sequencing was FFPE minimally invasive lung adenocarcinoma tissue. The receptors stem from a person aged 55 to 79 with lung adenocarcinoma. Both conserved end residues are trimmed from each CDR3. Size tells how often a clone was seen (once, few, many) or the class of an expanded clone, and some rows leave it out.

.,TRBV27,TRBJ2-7,ASSKDGYEQY
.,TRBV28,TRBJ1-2,ASSLKTGVGYGYT
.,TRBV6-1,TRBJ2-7,ASKAGPISYEQY
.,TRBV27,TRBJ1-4,ASSTGPSTREKLF
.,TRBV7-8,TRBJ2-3,ASSLMASSDTQY
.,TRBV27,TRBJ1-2,ASSWQGNYGYT
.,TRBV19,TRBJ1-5,ASSRGSAGELVVGNQPQH
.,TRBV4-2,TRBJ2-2,ASSQGAGTMGGELF
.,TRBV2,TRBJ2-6,ASSTQGSAGANVLT
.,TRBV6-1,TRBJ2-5,ASSDQLAGAPARWETQY
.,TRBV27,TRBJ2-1,ASTFGQGHNEQF
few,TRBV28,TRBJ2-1,ASRVSPGQGIQEQF
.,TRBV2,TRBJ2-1,ASSDLTAYNEQF
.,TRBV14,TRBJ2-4,ASSPAQQGSTKNIQY
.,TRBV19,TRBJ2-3,ASMQGGRPDTQY
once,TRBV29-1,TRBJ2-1,SVPRTGFDNEQF
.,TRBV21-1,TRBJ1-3,ASSVTGTGGFGNTIY
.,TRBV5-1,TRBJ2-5,ASRPAQAQETQY
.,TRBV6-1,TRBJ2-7,ASSEEETGGYEQY
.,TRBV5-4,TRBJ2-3,ASSLYNTDTQY
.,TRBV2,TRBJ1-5,ASSSFRQGYQPQH
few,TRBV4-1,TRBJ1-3,ASSQDAGTGNTIY
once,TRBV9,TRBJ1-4,ASSLGQGGGEKLF
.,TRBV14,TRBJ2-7,ASSQDPWYEQY